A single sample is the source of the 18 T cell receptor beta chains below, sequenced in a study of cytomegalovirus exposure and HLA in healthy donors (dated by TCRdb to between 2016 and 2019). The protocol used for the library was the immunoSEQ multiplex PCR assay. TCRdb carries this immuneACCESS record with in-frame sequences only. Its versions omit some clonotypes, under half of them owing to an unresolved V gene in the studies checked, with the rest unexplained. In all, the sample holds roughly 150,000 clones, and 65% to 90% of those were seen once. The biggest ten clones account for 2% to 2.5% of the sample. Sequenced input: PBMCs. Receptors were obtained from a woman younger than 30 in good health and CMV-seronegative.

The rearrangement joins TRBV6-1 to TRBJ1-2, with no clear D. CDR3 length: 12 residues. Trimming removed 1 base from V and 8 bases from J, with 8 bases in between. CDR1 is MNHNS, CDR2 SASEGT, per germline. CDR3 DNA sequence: TGTGCCAGCAGTGAAGGATCGGTCGGCTACACCTTC. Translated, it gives CASSEGSVGYTF.

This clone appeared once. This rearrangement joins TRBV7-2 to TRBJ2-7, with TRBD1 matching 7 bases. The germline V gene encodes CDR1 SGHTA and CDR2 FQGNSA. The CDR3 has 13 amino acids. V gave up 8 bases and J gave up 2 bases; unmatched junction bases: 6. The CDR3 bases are TGTGCCAGCCGAACGGGACAGACCTACGAGCAGTACTTC. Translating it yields CASRTGQTYEQYF. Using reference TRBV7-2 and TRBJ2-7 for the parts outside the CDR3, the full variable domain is GAGVSQSPSNKVTEKGKDVELRCDPISGHTALYWYRQSLGQGLEFLIYFQGNSAPDKSGLPSDRFSAERTGGSVSTLTIQRTQQEDSAVYLCASRTGQTYEQYFGPGTRLTVT.

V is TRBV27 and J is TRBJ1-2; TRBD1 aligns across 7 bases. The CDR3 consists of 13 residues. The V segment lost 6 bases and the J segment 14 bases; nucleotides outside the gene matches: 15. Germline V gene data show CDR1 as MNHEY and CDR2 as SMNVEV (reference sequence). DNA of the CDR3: TGTGCCAGCAGCCCGACAATACAGGGGTTCAGAACCTTC. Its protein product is CASSPTIQGFRTF.

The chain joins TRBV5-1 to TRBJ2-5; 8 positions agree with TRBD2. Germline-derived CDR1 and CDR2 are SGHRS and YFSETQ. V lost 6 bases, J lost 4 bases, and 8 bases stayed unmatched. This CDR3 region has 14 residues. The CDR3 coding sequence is TGCGCCAGCACCCTCAACAGCGGGAGAGAGACCCAGTACTTC. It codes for CASTLNSGRETQYF.

CDR3 nucleotide sequence: TGTGCCAGCAGCGTAGCTCACGGAGCCGGCCGGAGAGGCGAGCAGTACTTC. It translates to CASSVAHGAGRRGEQYF. The genes are TRBV9 and TRBJ2-7; no reliable D call. The germline gives CDR1 SGDLS, CDR2 YYNGEE. The CDR3 contains 17 residues. V was trimmed by 0 bases and J by 6 bases, leaving 22 bases between them.

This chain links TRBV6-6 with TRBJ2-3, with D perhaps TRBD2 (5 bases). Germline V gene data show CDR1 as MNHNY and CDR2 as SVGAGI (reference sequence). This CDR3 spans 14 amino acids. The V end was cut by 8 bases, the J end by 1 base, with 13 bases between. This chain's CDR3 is CASLGVEGTDTQYF. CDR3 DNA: TGTGCCAGCCTAGGCGTGGAGGGCACAGATACGCAGTATTTT.

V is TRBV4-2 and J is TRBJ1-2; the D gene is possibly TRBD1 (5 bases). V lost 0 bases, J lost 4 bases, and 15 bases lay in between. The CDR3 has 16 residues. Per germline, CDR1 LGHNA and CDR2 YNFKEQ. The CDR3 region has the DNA TGTGCCAGCAGCCAAGAGGGAGGGGTGCAGTCCTATGGCTACACCTTC. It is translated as CASSQEGGVQSYGYTF.

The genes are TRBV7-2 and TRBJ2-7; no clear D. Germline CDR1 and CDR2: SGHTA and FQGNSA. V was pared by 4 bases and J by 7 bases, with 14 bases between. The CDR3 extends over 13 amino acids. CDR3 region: CASSSFSLEEQYF. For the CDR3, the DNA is TGTGCCAGCAGCTCGTTTAGCCTAGAGGAGCAGTACTTC.

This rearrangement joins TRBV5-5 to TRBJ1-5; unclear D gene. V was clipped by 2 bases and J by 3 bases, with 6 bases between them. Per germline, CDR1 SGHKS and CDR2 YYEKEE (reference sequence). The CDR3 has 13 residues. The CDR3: CASSLENNQPQHF. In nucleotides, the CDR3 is TGTGCCAGCAGCTTAGAGAACAATCAGCCCCAGCATTTT. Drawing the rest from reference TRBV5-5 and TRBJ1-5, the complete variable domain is DAGVTQSPTHLIKTRGQQVTLRCSPISGHKSVSWYQQVLGQGPQFIFQYYEKEERGRGNFPDRFSARQFPNYSSELNVNALLLGDSALYLCASSLENNQPQHFGDGTRLSIL.

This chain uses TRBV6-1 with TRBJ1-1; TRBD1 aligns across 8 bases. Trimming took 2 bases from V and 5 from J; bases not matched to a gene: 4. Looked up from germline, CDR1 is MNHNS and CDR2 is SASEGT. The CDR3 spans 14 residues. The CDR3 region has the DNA TGTGCCAGCAGTGAAACAGGGGGATGGACTGAAGCTTTCTTT. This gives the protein CASSETGGWTEAFF.

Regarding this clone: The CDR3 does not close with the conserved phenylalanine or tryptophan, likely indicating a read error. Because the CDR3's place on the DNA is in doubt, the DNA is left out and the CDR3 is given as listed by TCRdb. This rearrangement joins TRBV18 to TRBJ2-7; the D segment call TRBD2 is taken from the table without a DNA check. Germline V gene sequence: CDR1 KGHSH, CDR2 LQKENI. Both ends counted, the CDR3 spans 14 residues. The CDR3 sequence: CASSPRRYGGLPTL.

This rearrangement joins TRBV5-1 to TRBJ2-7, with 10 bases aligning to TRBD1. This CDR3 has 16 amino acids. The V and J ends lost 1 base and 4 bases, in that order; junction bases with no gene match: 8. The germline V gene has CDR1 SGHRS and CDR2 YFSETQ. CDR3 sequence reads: CASSLSRTGGGYEQYF. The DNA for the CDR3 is TGCGCCAGCAGCTTGTCCCGGACAGGGGGAGGATACGAGCAGTACTTC. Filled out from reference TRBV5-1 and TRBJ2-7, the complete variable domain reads KAGVTQTPRYLIKTRGQQVTLSCSPISGHRSVSWYQQTPGQGLQFLFEYFSETQRNKGNFPGRFSGRQFSNSRSEMNVSTLELGDSALYLCASSLSRTGGGYEQYFGPGTRLTVT.

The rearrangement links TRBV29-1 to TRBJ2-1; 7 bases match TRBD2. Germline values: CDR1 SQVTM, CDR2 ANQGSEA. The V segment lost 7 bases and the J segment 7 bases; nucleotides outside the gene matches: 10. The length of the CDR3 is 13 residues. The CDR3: CSARRTRANEQFF. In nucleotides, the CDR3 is TGCAGCGCCAGGAGGACTAGAGCAAATGAGCAGTTCTTC.

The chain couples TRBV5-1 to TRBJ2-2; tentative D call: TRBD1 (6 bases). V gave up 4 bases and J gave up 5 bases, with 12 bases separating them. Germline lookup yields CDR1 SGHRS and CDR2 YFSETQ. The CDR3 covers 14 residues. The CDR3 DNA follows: TGCGCCAGCAGCCGGGACACTCAAACCGGGGAGCTGTTTTTT. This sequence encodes CASSRDTQTGELFF. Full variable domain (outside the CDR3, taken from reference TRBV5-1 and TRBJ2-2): KAGVTQTPRYLIKTRGQQVTLSCSPISGHRSVSWYQQTPGQGLQFLFEYFSETQRNKGNFPGRFSGRQFSNSRSEMNVSTLELGDSALYLCASSRDTQTGELFFGEGSRLTVL.

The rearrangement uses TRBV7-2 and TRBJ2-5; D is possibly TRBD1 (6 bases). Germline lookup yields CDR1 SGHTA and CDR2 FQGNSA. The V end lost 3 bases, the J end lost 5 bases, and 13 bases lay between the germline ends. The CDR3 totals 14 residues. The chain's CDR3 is CASSFRGVEETQYF. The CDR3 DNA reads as TGTGCCAGCAGCTTCAGGGGAGTAGAGGAGACCCAGTACTTC.

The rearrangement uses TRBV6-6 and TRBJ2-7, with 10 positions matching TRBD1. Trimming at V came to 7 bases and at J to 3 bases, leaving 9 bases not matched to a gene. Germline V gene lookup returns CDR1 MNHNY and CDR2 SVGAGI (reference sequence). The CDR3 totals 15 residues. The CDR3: CASNLRGQGSYEQYF. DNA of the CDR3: TGTGCCAGCAATTTAAGGGGACAGGGGAGCTACGAGCAGTACTTC.

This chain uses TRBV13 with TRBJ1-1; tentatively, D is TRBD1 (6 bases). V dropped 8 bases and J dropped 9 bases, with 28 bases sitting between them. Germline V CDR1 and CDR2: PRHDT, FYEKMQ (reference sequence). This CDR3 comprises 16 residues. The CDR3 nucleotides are TGTGCCAGCGAAGGTGACGTCTCAGGGGAACTTGGACAAGCTTTCTTT. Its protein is CASEGDVSGELGQAFF.

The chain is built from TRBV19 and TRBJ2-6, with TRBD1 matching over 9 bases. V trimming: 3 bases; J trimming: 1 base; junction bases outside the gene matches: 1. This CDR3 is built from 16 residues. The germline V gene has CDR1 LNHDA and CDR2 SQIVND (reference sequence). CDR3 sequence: CASSIDRGSGANVLTF. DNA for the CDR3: TGTGCCAGTAGTATTGACAGGGGGTCTGGGGCCAACGTCCTGACTTTC.